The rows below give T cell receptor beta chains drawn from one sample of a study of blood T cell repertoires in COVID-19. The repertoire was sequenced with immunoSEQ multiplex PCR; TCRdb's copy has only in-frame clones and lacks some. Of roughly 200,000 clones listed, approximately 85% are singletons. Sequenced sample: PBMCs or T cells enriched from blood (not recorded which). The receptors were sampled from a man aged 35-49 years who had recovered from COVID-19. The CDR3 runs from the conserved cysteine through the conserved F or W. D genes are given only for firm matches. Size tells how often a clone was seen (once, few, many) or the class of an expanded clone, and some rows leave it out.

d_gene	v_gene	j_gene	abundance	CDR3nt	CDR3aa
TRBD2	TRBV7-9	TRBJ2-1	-	TGTGCCAGCAGCTTAGGACTAGCGGGGGGACCTTACTACAATGAGCAGTTCTTC	CASSLGLAGGPYYNEQFF
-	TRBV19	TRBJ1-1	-	TGTGCCAGTAGTTACGACAGATTGAACACTGAAGCTTTCTTT	CASSYDRLNTEAFF
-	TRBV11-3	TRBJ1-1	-	TGTGCCAGCAGCCTCGCAGGATTGAACACTGAAGCTTTCTTT	CASSLAGLNTEAFF
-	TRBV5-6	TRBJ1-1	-	TGTGCCAGCAGTGGGAGGGAGAGCACTGAAGCTTTCTTT	CASSGRESTEAFF
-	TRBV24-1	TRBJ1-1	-	TGTGCCACCGTCTCGATGGGGGGTGAAGCTTTCTTT	CATVSMGGEAFF
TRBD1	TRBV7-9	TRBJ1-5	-	TGTGCCAGCAGCTCATCCGGGACAGGCAGTCAGCCCCAGCATTTT	CASSSSGTGSQPQHF
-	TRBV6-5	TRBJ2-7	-	TGTGCCAGCAGTCATCCAGGGGAGCAGTACTTC	CASSHPGEQYF
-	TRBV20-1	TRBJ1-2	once	TGCAGTGCTAGTGGTGCTTCGGCTAACTATGGCTACACCTTC	CSASGASANYGYTF
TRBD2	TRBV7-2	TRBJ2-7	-	TGTGCCAGCAGCTTACTGGCGGGAGGTTCCTCCGAGCAGTACTTC	CASSLLAGGSSEQYF
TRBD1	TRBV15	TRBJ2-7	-	TGTGCCACCAGCACCCGGACAGGGGTCTACGAGCAGTACTTC	CATSTRTGVYEQYF
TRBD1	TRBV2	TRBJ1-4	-	TGTGCCAGCAGGATTAGGACAGGCAATGAAAAACTGTTTTTT	CASRIRTGNEKLFF
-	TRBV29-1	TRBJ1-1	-	TGCAGCGTTCTTGTAACTGAAGCTTTCTTT	CSVLVTEAFF
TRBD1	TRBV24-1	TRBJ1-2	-	TGTGCCACCAGTGATGTGGGACAGGGTATAAATGGCTACACCTTC	CATSDVGQGINGYTF
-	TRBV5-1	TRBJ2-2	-	TGCGCCAGCAGCCGTACCGAGGCGAAAGGCGGGGAGCTGTTTTTT	CASSRTEAKGGELFF
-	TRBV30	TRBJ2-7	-	TGTGCCTCTGGACAGTCCTCCTACGAGCAGTACTTC	CASGQSSYEQYF
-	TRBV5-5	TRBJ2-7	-	TGTGCCAGCAGCTCGACCCTCTTATCGGGGACCTACGAGCAGTACTTC	CASSSTLLSGTYEQYF
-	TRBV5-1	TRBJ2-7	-	TGCGCCAGCAGCTTGGGCTCAGGTGGTGAGCAGTACTTC	CASSLGSGGEQYF
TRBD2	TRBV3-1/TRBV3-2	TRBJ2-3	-	TGTGCCAGCAGCCAAGGCGGGAGGGGCGCAGATACGCAGTATTTT	CASSQGGRGADTQYF
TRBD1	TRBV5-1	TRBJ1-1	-	TGCGCCAGCAGCTCACAGGGGAGTGGAACTGAAGCTTTCTTT	CASSSQGSGTEAFF
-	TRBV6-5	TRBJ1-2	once	TGTGCCAGCAGACCAACAGGGAACTATGGCTACACCTTC	CASRPTGNYGYTF
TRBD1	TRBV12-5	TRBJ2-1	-	TGTGCTAGTGGAGACGACAGGGGGAATCCCTACAATGAGCAGTTCTTC	CASGDDRGNPYNEQFF
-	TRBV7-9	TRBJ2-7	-	TGTGCCAGCAGCCGTATATCCTACGAGCAGTACTTC	CASSRISYEQYF
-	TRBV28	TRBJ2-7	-	TGTGCCAGCAGTTTACAGCAGGGCCCCTACGAGCAGTACTTC	CASSLQQGPYEQYF
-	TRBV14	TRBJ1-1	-	TGTGCCAGCAGCCTACACGACAGGCCGAACACTGAAGCTTTCTTT	CASSLHDRPNTEAFF
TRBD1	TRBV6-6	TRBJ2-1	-	TGTGCCAGCAGCCCCGGACAGGGGGCATACAATGAGCAGTTCTTC	CASSPGQGAYNEQFF
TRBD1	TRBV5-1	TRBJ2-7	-	TGCGCCAGCAGAGACAGGGGTCATCCCTACGAGCAGTACTTC	CASRDRGHPYEQYF
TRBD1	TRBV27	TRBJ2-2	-	TGTGCCAGCAGTTTGCGTCAGGGGGACACCGGGGAGCTGTTTTTT	CASSLRQGDTGELFF
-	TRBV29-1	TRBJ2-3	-	TGCAGCGTGCGACCGGGACTGATCACAGATACGCAGTATTTT	CSVRPGLITDTQYF
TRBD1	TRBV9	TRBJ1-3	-	TGTGCCAGCAGCGCCGGGACAGGAAGCTCTGGAAACACCATATATTTT	CASSAGTGSSGNTIYF
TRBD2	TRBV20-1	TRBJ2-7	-	TGCAGTGCTAGTGTCGTGACGGGAGGCCCCTACGAGCAGTACTTC	CSASVVTGGPYEQYF
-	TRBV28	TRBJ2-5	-	TGTGCCAGCAGTTTCCTACAGGGAGGGGAGACCCAGTACTTC	CASSFLQGGETQYF
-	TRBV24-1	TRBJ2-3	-	TGTGCCACCAGTGACGTTACAGTAGATACGCAGTATTTT	CATSDVTVDTQYF
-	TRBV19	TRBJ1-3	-	TGTGCCTCCCCCAGCGGCGGGGGAATCTCTGGAAACACCATATATTTT	CASPSGGGISGNTIYF
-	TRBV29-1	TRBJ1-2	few	TGCAGCTCGTCGGGGGGAGGTAATGGCTACACCTTC	CSSSGGGNGYTF
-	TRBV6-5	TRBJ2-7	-	TGTGCCAGCATCGAGGTTCATGCAACCTACGAGCAGTACTTC	CASIEVHATYEQYF
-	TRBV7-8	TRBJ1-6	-	TGTGCCAGCAGCCCTAGTTCAAATTCACCCCTCCACTTT	CASSPSSNSPLHF
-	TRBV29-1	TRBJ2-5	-	TGCAGCGTTGGTTTAGCGGAGACCCAGTACTTC	CSVGLAETQYF
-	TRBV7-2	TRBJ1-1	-	TGTGCCAGCAGCGAAGATACAGGGTTCCGGCGGGCTTTCTTT	CASSEDTGFRRAFF
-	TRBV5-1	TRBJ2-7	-	TGCGCCAGCGGTGACTCCTATTCCTACGAGCAGTACTTC	CASGDSYSYEQYF
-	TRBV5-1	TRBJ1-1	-	TGCGCCAGCAGCTCCTTGGGGACACAGAACACTGAAGCTTTCTTT	CASSSLGTQNTEAFF
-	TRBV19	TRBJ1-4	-	TGTGCCAGTAGTATTGGTGTAGGGGACACCTGGGAAAAACTGTTTTTT	CASSIGVGDTWEKLFF
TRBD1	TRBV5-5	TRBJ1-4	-	TGTGCCAGCAGCGAGGACAGGGAGGACGAAAAACTGTTTTTT	CASSEDREDEKLFF
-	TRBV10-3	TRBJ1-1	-	TGTGCCATCAGGCCCCCTAGGGGCACTGAAGCTTTCTTT	CAIRPPRGTEAFF
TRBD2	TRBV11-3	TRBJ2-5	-	TGTGCCAGCAGCCAGAGCGGGAGGTCGGGAGAGACCCAGTACTTC	CASSQSGRSGETQYF
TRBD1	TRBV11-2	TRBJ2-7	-	TGTGCCAGCAGCGTGGGGACAGCCACCTACGAGCAGTACTTC	CASSVGTATYEQYF
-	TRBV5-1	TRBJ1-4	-	TGCGCCAGCACCAGAGGGGGGGCTAATGAAAAACTGTTTTTT	CASTRGGANEKLFF
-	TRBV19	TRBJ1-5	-	TGTGCCAGTAGCCTTACAGGGCCCCAGCATTTT	CASSLTGPQHF
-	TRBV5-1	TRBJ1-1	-	TGCGCCAGCAGCTTGGAGGGGCAGAACACTGAAGCTTTCTTT	CASSLEGQNTEAFF
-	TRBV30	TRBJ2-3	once	TGTGCCTGGAGGAGGAGGGGACCAGATACGCAGTATTTT	CAWRRRGPDTQYF
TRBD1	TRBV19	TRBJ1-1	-	TGTGCCAGTAGTATCTCGGCAGGGGGCCTCACTGAAGCTTTCTTT	CASSISAGGLTEAFF
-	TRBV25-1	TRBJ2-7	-	TGTGCCAGCAGTGCACAGGGTCACTACGAGCAGTACTTC	CASSAQGHYEQYF
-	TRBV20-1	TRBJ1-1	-	TGCAGTGCTAGTCACAGGGTGGACACTGAAGCTTTCTTT	CSASHRVDTEAFF
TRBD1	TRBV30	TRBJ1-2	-	TGTGCCTGGAGCGCGACAGGGAGGAATGGCTACACCTTC	CAWSATGRNGYTF
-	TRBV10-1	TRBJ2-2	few	TGCGCCAGCAGTGATAACGTGGAGCCCGGGGAGCTGTTTTTT	CASSDNVEPGELFF
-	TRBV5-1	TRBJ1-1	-	TGCGCCAGCAGCTTAGCCTCGGGGAACACTGAAGCTTTCTTT	CASSLASGNTEAFF